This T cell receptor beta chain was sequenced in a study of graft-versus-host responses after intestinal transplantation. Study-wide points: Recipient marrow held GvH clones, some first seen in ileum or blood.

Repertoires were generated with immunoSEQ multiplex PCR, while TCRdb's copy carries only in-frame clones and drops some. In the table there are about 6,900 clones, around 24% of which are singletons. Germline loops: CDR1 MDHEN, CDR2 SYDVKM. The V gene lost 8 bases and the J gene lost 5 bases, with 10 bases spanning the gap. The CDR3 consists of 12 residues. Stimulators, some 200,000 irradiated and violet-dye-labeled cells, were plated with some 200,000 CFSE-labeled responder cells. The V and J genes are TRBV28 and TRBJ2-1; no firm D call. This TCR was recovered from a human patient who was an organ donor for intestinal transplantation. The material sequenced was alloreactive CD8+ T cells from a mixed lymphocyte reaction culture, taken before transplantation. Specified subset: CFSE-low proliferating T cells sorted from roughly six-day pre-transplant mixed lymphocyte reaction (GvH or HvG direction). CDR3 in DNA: TGTGCCAGCGGGCAGAAAAACAATGAGCAGTTCTTC. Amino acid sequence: CASGQKNNEQFF.